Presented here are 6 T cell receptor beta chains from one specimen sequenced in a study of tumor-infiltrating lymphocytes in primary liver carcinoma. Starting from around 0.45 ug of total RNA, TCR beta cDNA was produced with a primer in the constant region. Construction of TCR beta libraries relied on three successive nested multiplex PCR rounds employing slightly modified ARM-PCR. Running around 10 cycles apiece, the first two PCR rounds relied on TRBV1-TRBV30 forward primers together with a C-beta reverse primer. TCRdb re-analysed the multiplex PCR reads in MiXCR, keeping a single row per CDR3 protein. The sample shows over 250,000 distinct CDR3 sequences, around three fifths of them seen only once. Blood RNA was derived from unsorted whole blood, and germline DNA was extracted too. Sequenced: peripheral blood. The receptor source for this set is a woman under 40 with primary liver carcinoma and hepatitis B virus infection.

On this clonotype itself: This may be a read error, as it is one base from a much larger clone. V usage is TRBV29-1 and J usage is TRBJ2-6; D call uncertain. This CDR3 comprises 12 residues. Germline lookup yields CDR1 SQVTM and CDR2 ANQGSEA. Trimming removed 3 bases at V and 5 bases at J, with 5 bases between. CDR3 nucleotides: TGCAGCGTTGACCACAGGGCCAACGTCCTGACTTTC. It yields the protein CSVDHRANVLTF.

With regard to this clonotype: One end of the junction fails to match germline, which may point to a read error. CDR3 DNA sequence: TGTGCCAGTAGTACCTCTCTAGCGGGAGGATACAATGAGCAGTTGTTC. Its protein product is CASSTSLAGGYNEQLF. The chain carries TRBV11-2 and TRBJ2-1; 11 nucleotides align to TRBD2. Germline-derived CDR1 and CDR2 are SGHAT and FQNNGV. This CDR3 has 16 residues.

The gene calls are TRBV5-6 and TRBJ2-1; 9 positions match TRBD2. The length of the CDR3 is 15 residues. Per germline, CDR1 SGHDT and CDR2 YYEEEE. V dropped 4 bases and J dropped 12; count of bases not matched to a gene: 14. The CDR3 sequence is CASSGTSSPVYGQFF. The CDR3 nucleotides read TGTGCCAGCAGCGGGACTAGCTCCCCCGTTTATGGGCAGTTCTTC.

The CDR3 is CASSKTGEGQPQHF. The CDR3 DNA follows: TGTGCCAGCAGTAAAACAGGGGAGGGGCAGCCCCAGCATTTT. The rearrangement uses TRBV6-2 or TRBV6-3 and TRBJ1-5, with 7 bases identical to TRBD1. The CDR3 covers 14 residues. Per germline, CDR1 MNHEY and CDR2 SVGEGT. J was trimmed by 7 bases and V by 5 bases; bases with no gene match: 8.

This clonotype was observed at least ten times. As DNA, the CDR3 is TGTGCCAGCAGCTTAGTATCTGACACCGGGGAGCTGTTTTTT. This encodes CASSLVSDTGELFF. The genes are TRBV11-2 and TRBJ2-2, with D hard to call. CDR1 and CDR2 from the germline V gene are SGHAT and FQNNGV. The CDR3 length is 14 residues. V lost 1 base and J 3 bases, leaving 6 bases between the germline ends. Complete variable domain (other parts from reference TRBV11-2 and TRBJ2-2): EAGVAQSPRYKIIEKRQSVAFWCNPISGHATLYWYQQILGQGPKLLIQFQNNGVVDDSQLPKDRFSAERLKGVDSTLKIQPAKLEDSAVYLCASSLVSDTGELFFGEGSRLTVL.

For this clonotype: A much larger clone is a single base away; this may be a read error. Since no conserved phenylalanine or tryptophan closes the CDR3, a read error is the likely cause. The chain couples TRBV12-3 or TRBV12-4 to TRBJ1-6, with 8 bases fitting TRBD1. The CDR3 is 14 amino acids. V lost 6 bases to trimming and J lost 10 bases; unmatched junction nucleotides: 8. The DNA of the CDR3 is TGTGCCAGCAGCACAGGACAGGGCTGGTCACCCCTCCACATT. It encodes CASSTGQGWSPLHI.